These 32 T cell receptor beta chains came from one sample sequenced in a study of T-cell reconstitution after alpha-beta-depleted transplantation in children. Unique molecular identifiers were used to barcode this TCRbeta library. TCRdb fed the PCR reads into MiXCR, producing one record per CDR3 protein. The sample shows 500,000 to 600,000 distinct CDR3 sequences, over 20% of them seen only once. The sequences come from PBMCs, collected before TCRalphabeta/CD19-depleted stem cell transplant. Every receptor here comes from a boy under three years old with Wiskott-Aldrich syndrome, due to receive a stem cell transplant.

To note about this clonotype: At one boundary the junction diverges from the germline segment, which might be a read error. The chain uses TRBV5-6 and TRBJ2-1; TRBD2 might be the D (6 bases). Per germline, CDR1 SGHDT and CDR2 YYEEEE. The CDR3 is 13 amino acids. CDR3 nucleotides: TGTGCCAGCCGGGAAGGGCGACTAGTTTGTCAAATCTTC. Translated: CASREGRLVCQIF.

V usage is TRBV20-1 and J usage is TRBJ2-5, with 10 bases lining up with TRBD2. Germline values: CDR1 DFQATT, CDR2 SNEGSKA (reference sequence). Germline trimming cut 6 bases from V and 1 base from J; bases unmatched to any gene: 5. This CDR3 contains 14 residues. The CDR3 reads CSAQREGSQETQYF. The CDR3 DNA is TGCAGTGCGCAGCGGGAGGGGAGCCAAGAGACCCAGTACTTC.

This sequence joins TRBV5-1 and TRBJ1-1, with D tentatively TRBD1 (6 bases). This CDR3 contains 17 residues. Trimming took 3 bases from V and 4 from J, leaving 22 bases between them. Germline V lookup: CDR1 SGHRS, CDR2 YFSETQ. The DNA for the CDR3 is TGCGCCAGCAGCTCTAGGGGGTCCCTCCTGGGGGGCACTGAAGCTTTCTTT. Translated, it gives CASSSRGSLLGGTEAFF. The variable domain in full, with the rest retrieved from reference TRBV5-1 and TRBJ1-1, is KAGVTQTPRYLIKTRGQQVTLSCSPISGHRSVSWYQQTPGQGLQFLFEYFSETQRNKGNFPGRFSGRQFSNSRSEMNVSTLELGDSALYLCASSSRGSLLGGTEAFFGQGTRLTVV.

This chain joins TRBV10-3 and TRBJ1-4, with D possibly TRBD1 on 5 matching bases. CDR3 length equals 14 residues. In germline, CDR1 is ENHRY, CDR2 SYGVKD. Trimming removed 3 bases from V and 7 bases from J, with 12 bases in between. DNA for the CDR3: TGTGCCATCAGTGAACCGGGGGGTGGTGAAAAACTGTTTTTT. Residues: CAISEPGGGEKLFF.

This clonotype was seen a few times. The CDR3 DNA is TGTGCCAGCACCTCTAAACGGGACAGGGGATCACCCCTCCACTTT. This sequence encodes CASTSKRDRGSPLHF. This chain connects TRBV12-3 or TRBV12-4 to TRBJ1-6; 10 nucleotides align to TRBD1. The CDR3 totals 15 residues. The V and J ends lost 7 bases and 10 bases, in that order; junction bases with no gene match: 10.

V is TRBV4-2 and J is TRBJ2-1, with TRBD1 identical over 9 bases. This CDR3 is built from 16 residues. From germline, CDR1 is LGHNA and CDR2 YNFKEQ. The V and J ends lost 10 bases and 4 bases, in that order; junction bases with no gene match: 14. DNA for the CDR3: TGTGCCATCGGCCCCGGGACAGGGCTGTCTTACAATGAGCAGTTCTTC. It specifies CAIGPGTGLSYNEQFF.

In its sample, this clonotype was seen many times. The chain carries TRBV5-1 and TRBJ2-6; D call uncertain. The CDR3 is made up of 15 amino acids. Trimming removed 0 bases at V and 0 bases at J, with 4 bases between. Looked up from germline, CDR1 is SGHRS and CDR2 is YFSETQ. The CDR3 is CASSLGHSGANVLTF. The CDR3 bases are TGCGCCAGCAGCTTGGGACACTCTGGGGCCAACGTCCTGACTTTC. The full variable domain, completed using reference TRBV5-1 and TRBJ2-6, is KAGVTQTPRYLIKTRGQQVTLSCSPISGHRSVSWYQQTPGQGLQFLFEYFSETQRNKGNFPGRFSGRQFSNSRSEMNVSTLELGDSALYLCASSLGHSGANVLTFGAGSRLTVL.

This chain uses TRBV5-1 with TRBJ2-7, with D perhaps given as TRBD1 or TRBD2 (5 bases each). V was trimmed by 1 base and J by 5 bases, leaving 10 bases between them. Germline V gives CDR1 SGHRS, CDR2 YFSETQ. The CDR3 consists of 13 residues. The CDR3 region has the DNA TGCGCCAGCAGCTTGTCCGGGGCCCACGAGCAGTACTTC. This gives the protein CASSLSGAHEQYF.

The chain employs TRBV20-1 and TRBJ2-7; 11 nucleotides align to TRBD2. This CDR3 is 14 amino acids long. Germline lookup yields CDR1 DFQATT and CDR2 SNEGSKA (reference sequence). With V trimmed by 2 bases and J by 5 bases, 5 bases remained unmatched. CDR3 sequence reads: CSARWSSGRHEQYF. CDR3 DNA: TGCAGTGCTAGATGGTCTAGCGGGAGGCACGAGCAGTACTTC.

This clonotype turned up a few times. This sequence joins TRBV10-3 and TRBJ2-7; perhaps TRBD2 as D (5 bases). The V end was cut by 3 bases, the J end by 5 bases, with 17 bases between. The CDR3 is 15 residues long. Germline V lookup: CDR1 ENHRY, CDR2 SYGVKD. The CDR3 protein is CAISELVARSNEQYF. The CDR3 DNA reads TGTGCCATCAGTGAATTGGTAGCGCGATCCAACGAGCAGTACTTC.

The rearrangement joins TRBV30 to TRBJ2-7; 10 bases match TRBD2. Germline CDR1 and CDR2: GTSNPN and SVGIG (reference sequence). The J segment lost 3 bases and the V segment lost 3 bases, leaving 8 bases of the junction unmatched. The CDR3 has 15 amino acids. The CDR3 spells CAWSQAGGPNYEQYF. The CDR3 DNA sequence: TGTGCCTGGAGCCAAGCGGGAGGGCCCAACTACGAGCAGTACTTC. The full variable domain, in which reference TRBV30 and TRBJ2-7 provide the parts outside the CDR3, is SQTIHQWPATLVQPVGSPLSLECTVEGTSNPNLYWYRQAAGRGLQLLFYSVGIGQISSEVPQNLSASRPQDRQFILSSKKLLLSDSGFYLCAWSQAGGPNYEQYFGPGTRLTVT.

The gene calls are TRBV11-2 and TRBJ1-1; perhaps TRBD1 as D (6 bases). This CDR3 comprises 13 residues. From germline, CDR1 is SGHAT and CDR2 FQNNGV. The ends were cut back, 1 base at V and 7 bases at J, with 10 bases in the middle. CDR3 in amino acids: CASSLGGRDEAFF. The CDR3 coding sequence is TGTGCCAGCAGCTTAGGGGGGCGAGATGAAGCTTTCTTT.

V gene TRBV5-4 combines with J gene TRBJ2-5; 12 nucleotides align to TRBD2. J lost 2 bases, V lost 4 bases, and 6 bases had no gene match. The CDR3 covers 16 residues. The germline gives CDR1 SGHNT, CDR2 YYREEE (reference sequence). This CDR3 is CASSAGLAGQQETQYF. In nucleotides, the CDR3 is TGTGCCAGCAGCGCGGGACTAGCGGGCCAGCAAGAGACCCAGTACTTC.

This clonotype was observed a handful of times. The V call is TRBV5-1, the J call TRBJ2-2; 12 bases agree with TRBD2. The CDR3 is 17 amino acids. The junction had 6 bases not matched to a gene; V was cut back by 4 bases and J by 2 bases. The germline V gene has CDR1 SGHRS and CDR2 YFSETQ. This CDR3 reads CASSHRTSGTNTGELFF. In nucleotides, the CDR3 is TGCGCCAGCAGCCACCGGACTAGCGGGACTAACACCGGGGAGCTGTTTTTT.

This clonotype has more than one count but fewer than ten. The V call is TRBV10-3, the J call TRBJ1-1, with TRBD1 matching 10 bases. The V gene end was trimmed by 3 bases and the J gene end by 5 bases; junction bases not matched to a gene: 12. The CDR3 spans 17 residues. The V gene's germline CDR1 is ENHRY and CDR2 SYGVKD. The chain's CDR3 is CAISDMGAGQGRTEAFF. The DNA for the CDR3 is TGTGCCATCAGTGATATGGGAGCGGGACAGGGGAGGACTGAAGCTTTCTTT.

The chain carries TRBV15 and TRBJ2-7; D is ambiguous. V gave up 3 bases and J gave up 2 bases, with 14 bases separating them. CDR1 and CDR2 (germline): LNHNV, YYDKDF (reference sequence). The CDR3 spans 15 residues. In nucleotides, the CDR3 is TGTGCCACCAGCAGGGGCCACGACGCGGCCTACGAGCAGTACTTC. Residues: CATSRGHDAAYEQYF.

The rearrangement uses TRBV5-6 and TRBJ1-5; TRBD1 agrees at 7 bases. Per the germline V gene, CDR1 is SGHDT and CDR2 is YYEEEE. The CDR3 loop spans 15 amino acids. J gave up 3 bases and V 4 bases, and 7 bases lay outside the gene matches. The CDR3 DNA reads TGTGCCAGCAGCGACGGGACAGCTTTCAATCAGCCCCAGCATTTT. It specifies CASSDGTAFNQPQHF.

The chain links TRBV6-2 or TRBV6-3 to TRBJ2-5; D unclear. The CDR3 extends over 12 amino acids. Germline V gene lookup returns CDR1 MNHEY and CDR2 SVGEGT. V was pared by 5 bases and J by 1 base, with 5 bases between. Here the CDR3 reads CASSTIQETQYF. In nucleotides, the CDR3 is TGTGCCAGCAGTACCATCCAAGAGACCCAGTACTTC.

This clonotype has a handful of counts. The rearrangement joins TRBV20-1 to TRBJ1-6, with D unclear. V was pared by 4 bases and J by 7 bases, with 14 bases between. The CDR3 extends over 14 amino acids. Germline CDR1 DFQATT, CDR2 SNEGSKA (reference sequence). The DNA of the CDR3 is TGCAGTGCTATGATGACAACGGGGAATTCACCCCTCCACTTT. This encodes CSAMMTTGNSPLHF.

The chain combines TRBV9 with TRBJ2-7, with 10 bases lining up with TRBD1. The J segment lost 4 bases and the V segment lost 0 bases, leaving 7 bases of the junction unmatched. The CDR3 is 16 residues long. Germline CDR1 SGDLS, CDR2 YYNGEE. Written as DNA, the CDR3 is TGTGCCAGCAGCGTAGCTAGGAGACAGGGGGCTTACGAGCAGTACTTC. Translated, it gives CASSVARRQGAYEQYF.

V usage is TRBV5-1 and J usage is TRBJ1-1; the D is unclear. The CDR3 extends over 14 amino acids. The V gene's germline CDR1 is SGHRS and CDR2 YFSETQ. The V gene lost 1 base and the J gene lost 5 bases, with 12 bases spanning the gap. The CDR3 loop reads CASSLIGSGTEAFF. The DNA for the CDR3 is TGCGCCAGCAGCTTGATTGGGTCCGGGACTGAAGCTTTCTTT. The full variable domain, completed using reference TRBV5-1 and TRBJ1-1, is KAGVTQTPRYLIKTRGQQVTLSCSPISGHRSVSWYQQTPGQGLQFLFEYFSETQRNKGNFPGRFSGRQFSNSRSEMNVSTLELGDSALYLCASSLIGSGTEAFFGQGTRLTVV.

This sequence joins TRBV5-1 and TRBJ2-7; D remains unclear. With 4 bases removed from V and 3 bases from J, the gap between germline ends came to 14 bases. The germline gives CDR1 SGHRS, CDR2 YFSETQ. The CDR3 extends over 14 amino acids. CDR3 DNA: TGCGCCAGCAGCGATACCGGGTCGTTCTACGAGCAGTACTTC. It yields the protein CASSDTGSFYEQYF.

The chain is built from TRBV20-1 and TRBJ2-1, with 8 bases aligning to TRBD2. The V and J ends lost 5 bases and 4 bases, in that order; junction bases with no gene match: 7. This CDR3 is 14 amino acids long. The germline CDR1 and CDR2 sequences are DFQATT and SNEGSKA (reference sequence). The DNA for the CDR3 is TGCAGTGCTGAGACGGGACTAGTATACAATGAGCAGTTCTTC. Amino acid sequence: CSAETGLVYNEQFF.

This clonotype was detected a few times. The gene calls are TRBV12-3 or TRBV12-4 and TRBJ1-1, with D uncertain. V was pared by 5 bases and J by 4 bases, with 14 bases between. CDR3 length: 14 residues. The CDR3 DNA reads as TGTGCCAGCAGTAAGCGGCGGGAGATCACTGAAGCTTTCTTT. This gives the protein CASSKRREITEAFF.

The chain is built from TRBV2 and TRBJ2-3; D perhaps matches TRBD1 (6 bases). The CDR3 sequence is 14 residues long. Deletions cut 8 bases from V and 2 bases from J, with 14 bases between. The V gene's germline CDR1 is SNHLY and CDR2 FYNNEI. In nucleotides, the CDR3 is TGTGCCAGCGGCCGGGACATACTCACAGATACGCAGTATTTT. Its protein is CASGRDILTDTQYF.

The rearrangement uses TRBV18 and TRBJ2-3; a weak D match, TRBD1 (5 bases). Trimming shortened V by 3 bases and J by 3 bases, and 13 bases separated the two germline ends. The CDR3 length is 15 residues. Germline CDR1 KGHSH, CDR2 LQKENI. The CDR3 is CASSPPGSRTDTQYF. In DNA form, the CDR3 reads TGTGCCAGCTCACCTCCAGGGTCGAGGACAGATACGCAGTATTTT. The full variable domain, with the rest looked up from reference TRBV18 and TRBJ2-3, is NAGVMQNPRHLVRRRGQEARLRCSPMKGHSHVYWYRQLPEEGLKFMVYLQKENIIDESGMPKERFSAEFPKEGPSILRIQQVVRGDSAAYFCASSPPGSRTDTQYFGPGTRLTVL.

This clonotype was observed a few times. The chain has TRBV7-2 and TRBJ2-7; D might be TRBD2 (6 bases). The CDR3 runs 15 residues. Per the germline V gene, CDR1 is SGHTA and CDR2 is FQGNSA. The V gene lost 0 bases and the J gene lost 2 bases, with 11 bases spanning the gap. The CDR3 DNA reads as TGTGCCAGCAGCTTAGCGGTGGGAGGCGCCTACGAGCAGTACTTC. This translates into CASSLAVGGAYEQYF.

The chain carries TRBV29-1 and TRBJ2-5; no clear D gene. Trimming cost V 7 bases and J 5 bases, with 11 bases left between them. This CDR3 is 11 amino acids long. Germline V CDR1 and CDR2: SQVTM, ANQGSEA. CDR3 in amino acids: CSAQNSETQYF. The CDR3 DNA sequence: TGCAGCGCGCAAAATTCGGAGACCCAGTACTTC.

The rearrangement uses TRBV4-1 and TRBJ2-1; 9 positions match TRBD2. Trimming removed 1 base from V and 2 bases from J; junction bases left unmatched: 3. Germline-derived CDR1 and CDR2 are MGHRA and YSYEKL. The CDR3 runs to 16 residues. The CDR3 region is CASSQGASGAYNEQFF. In DNA form, the CDR3 reads TGCGCCAGCAGCCAAGGGGCTAGCGGGGCCTACAATGAGCAGTTCTTC.

This clonotype was found a few times. The chain combines TRBV7-8 with TRBJ1-1; possibly TRBD1 for D (5 bases). Germline CDR1 SGHVS, CDR2 FQNEAQ. The germline V and J ends were trimmed by 4 bases and 3 bases, with 24 bases remaining between them. CDR3 length equals 18 residues. CDR3 region: CASSSPYPLGGRDTEAFF. The CDR3 region has the DNA TGTGCCAGCAGCTCTCCATACCCCCTGGGGGGAAGGGACACTGAAGCTTTCTTT. The full variable domain, in which reference TRBV7-8 and TRBJ1-1 provide the parts outside the CDR3, is GAGVSQSPRYKVAKRGQDVALRCDPISGHVSLFWYQQALGQGPEFLTYFQNEAQLDKSGLPSDRFFAERPEGSVSTLKIQRTQQEDSAVYLCASSSPYPLGGRDTEAFFGQGTRLTVV.

This chain connects TRBV7-8 to TRBJ1-6; D is uncertain. Germline V gives CDR1 SGHVS, CDR2 FQNEAQ. CDR3 length equals 17 residues. Trimming stripped 1 base from V and 9 bases from J, with 19 bases between. CDR3 in DNA: TGTGCCAGCAGCTTAGGAGGTGGTCGAGCCGGGAGTTCACCCCTCCACTTT. Amino acid sequence: CASSLGGGRAGSSPLHF.

The rearrangement uses TRBV5-1 and TRBJ2-7, with 8 bases identical to TRBD2. Germline-derived CDR1 and CDR2 are SGHRS and YFSETQ. The CDR3 length is 15 residues. Germline trimming cut 4 bases from V and 4 bases from J; bases unmatched to any gene: 10. The CDR3 DNA reads as TGCGCCAGCAGCGGAACCGGGACTAGGGTTTACGAGCAGTACTTC. Its protein is CASSGTGTRVYEQYF.